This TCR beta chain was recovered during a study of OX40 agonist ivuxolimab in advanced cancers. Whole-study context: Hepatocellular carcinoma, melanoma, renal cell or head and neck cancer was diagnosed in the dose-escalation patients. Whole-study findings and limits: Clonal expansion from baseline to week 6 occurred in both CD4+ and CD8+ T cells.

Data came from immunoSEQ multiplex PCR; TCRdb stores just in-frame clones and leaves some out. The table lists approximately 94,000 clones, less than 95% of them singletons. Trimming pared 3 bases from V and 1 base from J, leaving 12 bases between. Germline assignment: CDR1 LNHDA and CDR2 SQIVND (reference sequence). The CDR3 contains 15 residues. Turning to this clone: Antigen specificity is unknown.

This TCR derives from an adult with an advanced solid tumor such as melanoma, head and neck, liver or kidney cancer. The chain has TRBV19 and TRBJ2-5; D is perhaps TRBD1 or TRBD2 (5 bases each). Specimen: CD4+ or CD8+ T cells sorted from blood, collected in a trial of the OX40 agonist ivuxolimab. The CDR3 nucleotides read TGTGCCAGTAGTATGGTTGGGACCGGCCAAGAGACCCAGTACTTC. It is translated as CASSMVGTGQETQYF.